The TCR beta chain described here comes from a study of radiotherapy plus CTLA-4 blockade in lung cancer. Turning to the study itself: With roughly 28% of patients having disease control, objective responses were seen in about 18%. Study-level findings and limits: Clones derived from tumor TCRs expanded in blood after radiotherapy plus ipilimumab.

This table comes from immunoSEQ multiplex PCR, and its TCRdb copy is limited to in-frame clones, with some not included. This sample has about 1,500 clones, with roughly nine tenths found just once. With regard to this clone: Its target is unknown.

Receiving focal radiation plus CTLA-4 blockade with ipilimumab were patients who had chemo-refractory metastatic non-small-cell lung cancer. Sequences were derived from tumor tissue, sampled from a patient treated with radiotherapy plus ipilimumab. The clonotype comes from a human donor with non-small cell lung cancer who had a complete response to radiotherapy plus ipilimumab.

CDR3 sequence reads: CASSGVLAGQETQYF. CDR3 coding DNA: TGTGCCAGTAGTGGAGTCCTAGCGGGACAAGAGACCCAGTACTTC. The genes are TRBV19 and TRBJ2-5; TRBD2 matches at 9 bases. With 5 bases clipped from V and 2 bases from J, the junction kept 6 bases outside the gene matches. The germline CDR1 and CDR2 sequences are LNHDA and SQIVND (reference sequence). The CDR3 is 15 residues long.